The clone carrying this T cell receptor beta chain has more than one count but fewer than ten. Its specificity is unknown. TCRdb's table, derived via immunoSEQ multiplex PCR, lists solely in-frame clones and lacks some. Among about 26,000 clones listed, more than 60% were seen once. CD4+ T cells from unexposed donors were obtained before the COVID-19 pandemic (2011-2018). After about 10 days of culture, CD4+ T cells were isolated. Unexposed-donor CD4+ T cells were probed with SARS-CoV-2 S/N and four cold-coronavirus spikes, cells permitting. This sample stems from a study of CD4 T cells in relation to SARS-CoV-2 and coronaviruses. Germline CDR1 is SNHLY and CDR2 is FYNNEI. Between the trimmed V and J ends, which lost 7 bases and 0 bases, there was a span of 4 bases. The CDR3 loop spans 13 amino acids. Whole-study results and caveats: Approximately 65% of donors had memory CD4+ clonotypes crossrecognizing SARS-CoV-2 and common cold coronavirus spike.

This clonotype originated in a human donor in good health. The chain joins TRBV2 to TRBJ2-6; no definite D call. Input material: CD4+ T cells from PBMCs, cultured in vitro. CDR3: CASTGSGANVLTF. In DNA form, the CDR3 reads TGTGCCAGCACCGGCTCTGGGGCCAACGTCCTGACTTTC.